The TCR beta chain described here comes from a study of cytomegalovirus exposure and HLA in healthy donors (dated by TCRdb to 2016 to 2017). About the full investigation: According to an earlier analysis of a few hundred of the donors, roughly 180 million T cells yielded approximately 120 million unique TCR beta sequences and more than 250 Gb of sequence data. Donor age, sex, ethnicity and CMV serostatus were compiled alongside the repertoire data. A later analysis re-examined previously published TCR beta repertoires from around 670 donors and added high-resolution HLA genotyping to investigate patterns of TCR occurrence. Among 300 to 500 genotyped donors of the cohort, an average of roughly 230,000 unique TCR beta nucleotide sequences was sequenced per donor, of which approximately 18% were non-productive. Because of strong linkage in the cohort, a handful of DR-DQ haplotypes were treated as single units for association and clustering. Among the roughly 410 genotyped donors, approximately 82% belonged to the genetic ancestry cluster associated with self-reported Caucasian donors. An early release covering 550 to 650 HLA-typed donors comprised roughly 300 gigabases of sequencing data and approximately 85 million unique TCR sequences. A later genetic analysis used genome-wide SNP genotypes for about 60% of the 666 donors, treating that subset as a discovery cohort. All discovery cohort repertoires had been generated on a single sequencing platform. Rather than using new phenotypic data, the later analysis identified candidate immune exposures from TCR beta sequences and from how often those sequences occurred across donors. The number of typed donors differed by locus: roughly 629-640 for A, B, C, DRB1 and DQB1; 500 to 550 for DQA1; about 600 for DPA1; and 450 to 480 for DPB1. The study was designed to test whether signatures of past pathogen exposure could be identified by cataloging public T cell receptors. High-throughput TCR immunosequencing, statistical association of individual TCRs with disease status, and machine learning were combined to predict cytomegalovirus infection status. The study used immunosequencing to profile the T cell repertoires of 666 subjects and linked those repertoires to cytomegalovirus serostatus. To decide whether each TCR beta V gene segment behaved as functional or pseudogenic, an earlier analysis of some 600 of the donors relied on high-throughput TCR beta sequencing. In addition to the first cohort of roughly 670 subjects, a separate validation cohort of 120 different subjects was used. HLA typing covered class I and class II loci at four-digit resolution.

Trimming takes 2 bases off V and 0 bases off J; junction bases not matched to a gene: 2. Its CDR3 holds 15 amino acids, cysteine through phenylalanine. CDR3 DNA is the only sequence kept; it has 45 bases, read in frame from the first base. Via the germline V gene, CDR1 is SGHRS and CDR2 YFSETQ. The cohort comprised 550 to 700 healthy bone marrow donors. At the time of sampling, all cohort members were nominally healthy, though unrecorded immune exposures were likely present. The donor was CMV seropositive and was included in the group of some 290 seropositive cohort members. Each donor provided a peripheral blood sample, and peripheral blood mononuclear cells were used for TCR beta sequencing. The Qiagen DNeasy Blood Extraction Kit was used to extract genomic DNA from the blood cell samples. Overall study results and their limits: When HLA alleles, especially DR and DQ, strongly co-occurred, attributing TCR associations to individual alleles was difficult. In this cohort, only TCR beta chains were sequenced, and detectable features were limited by the absence of alpha or paired-chain data. HLA typing was unavailable for some donors at each locus, so association tests used only the typed subset. In a later genetic analysis, fewer N-insertions in productive TCRs were reported among donors in an Asian-associated ancestry cluster than the roughly 710-donor mean. A later analysis found that most CMV-associated TCR beta chains appeared HLA-restricted, with HLA associations seemingly driven largely by CMV exposure. V-gene and J-gene trimming of TCR beta chains was associated with a missense DCLRE1C variant in a later genetic analysis, and the association was replicated in an independent cohort. According to the authors, the approach could potentially be generalized to other disease states and immunological phenotypes. A total of 150 to 200 TCR beta chains were listed by the study as associated with cytomegalovirus. The 87-base-pair reads could not distinguish some IMGT-functional V segments, including TRBV6-2 and TRBV6-3, so those segments were excluded. Compared with equally common non-associated chains, HLA-associated TCR beta chains in a later analysis were more clonally expanded and had lower generation probabilities. In an earlier analysis of approximately 590 of the donors, most TCR beta V segments were observed in productive rearrangements about 90% or about 30% of the time, broadly matching IMGT annotations. A cluster of highly shared sequence variants was judged likely to be a technical artifact of the sequencing pipeline. In both the original and validation cohorts, the classifier was reported to diagnose cytomegalovirus status with high specificity and sensitivity. The earlier analysis of about 600 of the donors excluded 15 to 20 rarely observed V segments, including chromosome 9 orphons, because counts were too low. Presence/absence analyses assumed roughly uniform sequencing depth across donors, an assumption that may not hold. A few of the identified cytomegalovirus-associated TCR beta chains were confirmed in vitro to be specific for cytomegalovirus antigens. At a false discovery rate of 0.05, a later analysis linked about 16,000 TCR beta sequences to specific HLA alleles. The only immune exposure information available for the cohort was CMV serostatus. Several of the top co-occurrence clusters appeared to be linked to parvovirus B19, influenza, CMV and Epstein-Barr virus, according to a later analysis. A further reported finding was that TCR beta sequences accurately predicted the HLA-A and HLA-B alleles for most subjects in the first cohort. Correlated functional status among segregating V segments might reflect linkage disequilibrium, but an unknown experimental factor could not be ruled out. In a later analysis, the rate of TCR association differed among HLA loci, with DRB1 alleles having the most associated TCRs and HLA-C alleles having the fewest. Most TCR sequences were observed very rarely across donors, whereas some public TCRs were present in many individuals.

Library method: the immunoSEQ multiplex PCR assay. The multiplex PCR relied on a mix of 60 forward primers for TCR Vbeta segments and 13 reverse primers for TCR Jbeta segments. The CDR3 region of rearranged TCR beta genes was amplified from genomic DNA by a multiplex PCR assay. Amplified TCR beta libraries were sequenced as 87-base-pair reads on the Illumina HiSeq System. On the authors' methods: In a later analysis, roughly 80 million unique TCR beta chains were counted across the roughly 610 repertoires, and around 10 million of these chains were shared by at least two donors. Raw reads were error-corrected and collapsed into unique sequences by a nearest-neighbor algorithm in which closely related sequences were merged to remove PCR and sequencing errors. V, D and J gene segments were assigned by aligning CDR3 sequences to IMGT reference sequences. Each retained sequence needed at least a six-nucleotide match to both a V gene segment and a J gene segment. Rearrangements were called productive when the CDR3 lacked stop codons and stayed in frame with V and J; all others were non-productive. Following IMGT convention, CDR3 was defined as the stretch from the second conserved V-encoded cysteine to the conserved J-encoded phenylalanine. In an earlier analysis of 550 to 650 of the donors, sequences lacking an unambiguous match to a single V gene segment were excluded. An earlier analysis of some 610 of the donors called V segments functional above 56.7% productive rearrangements and segregating when the between-donor standard deviation exceeded 5%. To diagnose cytomegalovirus status from the catalog of TCR beta chain sequences, a statistical classification framework was built. V and J gene assignment, in a later analysis, came from comparing TCR nucleotide sequences with IMGT/GENE-DB human TR gene sequences. Using the TCRdist pipeline, a later analysis assigned CDR3 sequences along with most-parsimonious VDJ recombination scenarios. In a later analysis, each TCR beta chain was defined by its CDR3 amino acid sequence together with its V-gene family, and reads lacking a unique V-gene family were excluded. In a later analysis, fewer than 600 highly shared, low-generation-probability nucleotide sequences were removed to address suspected cross-contamination and a sequencing artifact. A later analysis calculated a clonal expansion index for each public chain from normalized within-repertoire ranks of inferred template counts. Generation probabilities in a later analysis came from a VDJ recombination model fitted to out-of-frame rearrangements, and those results were checked against IGoR. In a later analysis, hypergeometric tests were used to score TCR-TCR, TCR-HLA and TCR-CMV co-occurrence, with a repertoire-size bias correction applied to TCR pairs. In a later analysis, false discovery rates were estimated by permuting HLA or CMV assignments 20 times. In a later analysis, co-occurring TCRs were grouped using DBSCAN, and TCRdist sequence similarity was added for clustering within HLA-allele-positive subsets. Co-occurrence clustering excluded repertoires with fewer than 30,000 or more than 120,000 public chains, plus five with anomalous nucleotide sharing. TCRdb retrieved this table from immuneACCESS and kept in-frame rearrangements only. Not all clones are present; in checked studies, unresolved V genes account for under half, and no reason is known for the remainder. From that table come the V and J calls and clone size; the DNA was used to work out D and trimming. For this sample there are about 160,000 clones; 68% appear just once. Jointly, the top ten make up 2.8% of the sample.

This clone has a handful of counts. The antigen this receptor binds is unknown. No base qualities exist here, and no much larger clone lies one base off it. The sequence derives from a woman in her forties in good health and CMV-seropositive. What was sequenced was PBMCs. The sequence links TRBV5-1 to TRBJ2-3; TRBD2 aligns with 8 central bases. The CDR3 in this case is CASSLTSGSTDTQYF. The DNA reads as follows: TGCGCCAGCAGCTTAACTAGCGGTAGCACAGATACGCAGTATTTT.